What follows describes a single T cell receptor (beta chain). Its antigen is currently unknown. This sample stems from a study of identical twins. TCRdb used MiXCR to reprocess the 5' RACE reads, holding one entry per CDR3 protein. The sample includes more than 1.5 million distinct CDR3 sequences, roughly a third of them seen just once. The CDR3 length is 12 residues. Whole-study findings and limits: Researchers reported weaker excess twin sharing in beta out-of-frame sequences.

The chain has TRBV21-1 and TRBJ2-5. TRBV21-1 is an annotated pseudogene. Sequenced sample: cord blood. The TCR comes from a newborn girl in good health. This chain's CDR3 is CASSKAGETQYF. Written as DNA, the CDR3 is TGTGCCAGCAGCAAAGCAGGGGAGACCCAGTACTTC.